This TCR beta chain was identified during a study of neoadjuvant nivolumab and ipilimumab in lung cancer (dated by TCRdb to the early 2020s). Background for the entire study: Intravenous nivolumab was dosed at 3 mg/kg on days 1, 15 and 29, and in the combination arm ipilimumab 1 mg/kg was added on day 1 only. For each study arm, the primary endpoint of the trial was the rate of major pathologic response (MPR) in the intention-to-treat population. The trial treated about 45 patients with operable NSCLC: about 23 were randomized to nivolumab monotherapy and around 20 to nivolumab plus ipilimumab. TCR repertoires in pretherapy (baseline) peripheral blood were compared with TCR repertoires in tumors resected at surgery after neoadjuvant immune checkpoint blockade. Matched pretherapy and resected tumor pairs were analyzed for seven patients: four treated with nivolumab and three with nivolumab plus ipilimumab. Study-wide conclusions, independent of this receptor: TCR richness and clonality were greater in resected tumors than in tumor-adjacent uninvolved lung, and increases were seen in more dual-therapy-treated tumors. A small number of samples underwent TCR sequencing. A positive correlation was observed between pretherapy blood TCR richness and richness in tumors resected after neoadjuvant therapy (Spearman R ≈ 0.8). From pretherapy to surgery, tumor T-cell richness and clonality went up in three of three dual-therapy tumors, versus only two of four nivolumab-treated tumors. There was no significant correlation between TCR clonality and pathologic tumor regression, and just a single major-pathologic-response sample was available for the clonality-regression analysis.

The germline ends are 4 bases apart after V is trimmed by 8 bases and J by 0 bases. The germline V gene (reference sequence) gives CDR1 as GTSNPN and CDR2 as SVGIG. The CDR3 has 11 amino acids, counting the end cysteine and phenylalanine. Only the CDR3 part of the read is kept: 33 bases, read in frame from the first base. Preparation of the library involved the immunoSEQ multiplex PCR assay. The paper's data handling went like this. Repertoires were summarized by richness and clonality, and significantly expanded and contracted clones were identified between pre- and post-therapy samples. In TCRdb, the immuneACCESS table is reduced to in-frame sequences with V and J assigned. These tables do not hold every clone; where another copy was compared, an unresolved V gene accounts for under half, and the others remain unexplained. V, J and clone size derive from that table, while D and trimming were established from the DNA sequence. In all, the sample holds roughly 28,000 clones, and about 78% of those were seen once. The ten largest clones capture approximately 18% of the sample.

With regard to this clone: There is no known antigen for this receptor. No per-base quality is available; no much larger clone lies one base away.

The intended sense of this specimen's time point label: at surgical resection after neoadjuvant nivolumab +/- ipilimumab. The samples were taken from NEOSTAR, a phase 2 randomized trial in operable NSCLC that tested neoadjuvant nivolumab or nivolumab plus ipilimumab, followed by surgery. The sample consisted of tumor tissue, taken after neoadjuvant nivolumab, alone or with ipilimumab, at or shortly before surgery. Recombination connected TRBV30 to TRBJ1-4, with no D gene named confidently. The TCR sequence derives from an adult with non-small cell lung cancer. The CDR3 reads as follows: CARSTNEKLFF. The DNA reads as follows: TGTGCCCGTTCAACTAATGAAAAACTGTTTTTT.